A single T cell receptor beta chain is shown here with its context. What it binds is not known. This specimen comes from a study of T cell responses to AZD1222 COVID-19 vaccine. Overall study: Researchers grouped second doses given at about 4 or about 12 weeks into one pool.

The data were produced by immunoSEQ multiplex PCR, yet TCRdb's version contains in-frame clones alone and is incomplete. In the table there are fewer than 300,000 clones, over 85% of which are singletons. The CDR3 length is 14 residues. Germline V gives CDR1 LGHNA, CDR2 YSLEER. V lost 3 bases, J lost 4 bases, and 10 bases lay in between. Findings and caveats of the study: The donor cohort was predominantly white British with a female majority, and clonal diversity may have been underestimated.

This chain links TRBV4-3 with TRBJ1-3, with D unresolved. Source: peripheral blood, taken on day 0 of AZD1222 vaccination. The receptor comes from an adult in good health. CDR3 in amino acids: CASSHPRGGNTIYF. The CDR3 coding sequence is TGCGCCAGCAGCCACCCGCGAGGGGGAAACACCATATATTTT.